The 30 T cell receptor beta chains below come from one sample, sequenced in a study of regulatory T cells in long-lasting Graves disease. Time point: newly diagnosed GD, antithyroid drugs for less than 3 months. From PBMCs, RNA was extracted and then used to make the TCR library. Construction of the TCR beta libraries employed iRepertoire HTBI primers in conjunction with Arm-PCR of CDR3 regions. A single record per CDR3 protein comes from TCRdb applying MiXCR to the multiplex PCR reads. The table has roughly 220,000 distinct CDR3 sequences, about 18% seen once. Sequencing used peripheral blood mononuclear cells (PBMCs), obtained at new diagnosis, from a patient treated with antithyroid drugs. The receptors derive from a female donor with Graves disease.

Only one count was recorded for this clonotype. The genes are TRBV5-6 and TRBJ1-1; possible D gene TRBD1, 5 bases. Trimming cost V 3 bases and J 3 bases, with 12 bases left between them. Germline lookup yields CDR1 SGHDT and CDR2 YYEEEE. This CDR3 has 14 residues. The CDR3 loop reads CASSWGDGDTEAFF. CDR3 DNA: TGTGCCAGCAGCTGGGGCGACGGAGACACTGAAGCTTTCTTT.

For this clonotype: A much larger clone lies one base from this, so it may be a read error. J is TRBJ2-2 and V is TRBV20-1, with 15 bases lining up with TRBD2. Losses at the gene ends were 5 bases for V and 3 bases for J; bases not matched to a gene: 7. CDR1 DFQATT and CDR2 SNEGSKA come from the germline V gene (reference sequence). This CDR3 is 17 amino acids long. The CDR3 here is CSAAGTSGRLDTGELFF. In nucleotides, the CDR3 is TGCAGTGCTGCCGGGACTAGCGGGAGGTTGGACACCGGGGAGCTGTTTTTT.

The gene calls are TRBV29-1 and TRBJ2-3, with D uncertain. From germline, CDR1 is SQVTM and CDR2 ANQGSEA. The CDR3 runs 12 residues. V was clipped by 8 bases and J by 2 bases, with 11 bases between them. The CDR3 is CSTGLNTDTQYF. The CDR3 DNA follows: TGCAGCACTGGTTTGAACACAGATACGCAGTATTTT.

The CDR3 sequence is CASTKGGKAFF. DNA of the CDR3: TGTGCCAGCACAAAAGGTGGAAAGGCTTTCTTT. The chain employs TRBV3-1 and TRBJ1-1; D gene unclear. Trimming cost V 7 bases and J 11 bases, with 14 bases left between them. The CDR3 is 11 amino acids. The germline V gene has CDR1 LGHDT and CDR2 YNNKEL (reference sequence).

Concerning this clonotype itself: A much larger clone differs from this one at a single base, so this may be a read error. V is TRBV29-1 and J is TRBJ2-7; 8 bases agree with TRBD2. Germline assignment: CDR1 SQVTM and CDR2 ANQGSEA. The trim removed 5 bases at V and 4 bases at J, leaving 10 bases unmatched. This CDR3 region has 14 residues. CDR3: CSVTLAGWLYEQYF. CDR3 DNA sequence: TGCAGCGTTACGTTAGCGGGATGGTTATACGAGCAGTACTTC.

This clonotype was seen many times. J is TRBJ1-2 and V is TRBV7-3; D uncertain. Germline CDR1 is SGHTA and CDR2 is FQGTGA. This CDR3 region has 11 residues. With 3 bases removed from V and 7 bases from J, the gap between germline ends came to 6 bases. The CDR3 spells CASSFIVGYTF. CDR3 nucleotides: TGTGCCAGCAGCTTCATAGTTGGCTACACCTTC.

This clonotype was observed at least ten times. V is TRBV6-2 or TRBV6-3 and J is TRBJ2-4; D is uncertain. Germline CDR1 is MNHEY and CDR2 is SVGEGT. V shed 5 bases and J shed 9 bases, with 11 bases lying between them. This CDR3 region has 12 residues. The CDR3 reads CASSPQIGIQYF. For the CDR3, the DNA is TGTGCCAGCAGTCCCCAGATCGGCATTCAGTACTTC.

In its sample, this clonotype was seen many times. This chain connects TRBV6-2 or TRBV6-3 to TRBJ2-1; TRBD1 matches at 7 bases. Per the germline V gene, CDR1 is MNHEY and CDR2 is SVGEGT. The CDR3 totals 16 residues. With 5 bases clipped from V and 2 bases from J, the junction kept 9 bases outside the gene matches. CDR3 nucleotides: TGTGCCAGCAGTCCGGGACAGAACACTGCCTACAATGAGCAGTTCTTC. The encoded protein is CASSPGQNTAYNEQFF.

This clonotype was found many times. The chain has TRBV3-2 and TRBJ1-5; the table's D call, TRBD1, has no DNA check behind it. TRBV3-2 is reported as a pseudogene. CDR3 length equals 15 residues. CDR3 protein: CASSRGQDSNQPQHF. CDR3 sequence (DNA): TGTGCCAGCAGCCGGGGACAGGATAGCAATCAGCCCCAGCATTTT.

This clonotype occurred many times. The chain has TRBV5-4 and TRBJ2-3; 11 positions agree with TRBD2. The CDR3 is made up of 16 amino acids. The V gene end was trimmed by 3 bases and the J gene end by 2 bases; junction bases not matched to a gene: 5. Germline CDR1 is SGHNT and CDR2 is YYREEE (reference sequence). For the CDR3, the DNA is TGTGCCAGCAGCTCCCAGACTAGCGGGAACACAGATACGCAGTATTTT. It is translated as CASSSQTSGNTDTQYF.

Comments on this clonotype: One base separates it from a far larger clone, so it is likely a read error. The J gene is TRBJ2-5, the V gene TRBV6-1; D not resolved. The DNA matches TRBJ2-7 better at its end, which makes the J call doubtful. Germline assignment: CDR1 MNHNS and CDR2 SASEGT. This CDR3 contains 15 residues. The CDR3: CTSSGTRLSGYEQYF. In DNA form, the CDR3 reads TGTACCAGCAGTGGAACACGTCTGTCCGGATACGAGCAGTACTTC.

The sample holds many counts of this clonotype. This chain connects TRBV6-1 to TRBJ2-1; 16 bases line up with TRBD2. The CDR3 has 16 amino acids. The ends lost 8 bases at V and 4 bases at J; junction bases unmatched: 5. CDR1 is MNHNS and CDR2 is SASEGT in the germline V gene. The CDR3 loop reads CASFPGLAGGYNEQFF. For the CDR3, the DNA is TGTGCCAGCTTTCCGGGACTAGCGGGAGGGTACAATGAGCAGTTCTTC.

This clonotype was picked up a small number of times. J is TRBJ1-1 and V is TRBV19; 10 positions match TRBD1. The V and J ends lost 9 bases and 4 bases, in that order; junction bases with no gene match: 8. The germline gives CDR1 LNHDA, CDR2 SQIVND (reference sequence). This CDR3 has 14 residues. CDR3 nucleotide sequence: TGTGCCAGCTCTACCCGGGACAGGGGCACTGAAGCTTTCTTT. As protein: CASSTRDRGTEAFF.

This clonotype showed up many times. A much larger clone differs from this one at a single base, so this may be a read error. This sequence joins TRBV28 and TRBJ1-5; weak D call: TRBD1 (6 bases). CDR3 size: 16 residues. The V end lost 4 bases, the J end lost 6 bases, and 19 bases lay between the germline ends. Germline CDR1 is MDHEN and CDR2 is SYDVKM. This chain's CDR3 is CASSSPGSGGGQPQHF. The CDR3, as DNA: TGTGCCAGCAGTTCCCCTGGTTCTGGGGGCGGTCAGCCCCAGCATTTT.

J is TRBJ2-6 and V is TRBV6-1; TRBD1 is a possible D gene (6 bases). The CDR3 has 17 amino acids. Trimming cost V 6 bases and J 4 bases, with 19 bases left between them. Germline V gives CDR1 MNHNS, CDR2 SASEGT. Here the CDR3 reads CASRSDWGTRGANVLTF. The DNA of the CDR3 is TGTGCCAGCAGGAGCGACTGGGGGACAAGAGGGGCCAACGTCCTGACTTTC.

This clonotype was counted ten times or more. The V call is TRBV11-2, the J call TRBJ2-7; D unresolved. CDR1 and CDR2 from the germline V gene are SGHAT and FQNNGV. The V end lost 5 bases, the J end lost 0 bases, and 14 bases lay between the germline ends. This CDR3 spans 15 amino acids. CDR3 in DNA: TGTGCCAGCAGCCCAATGTCGGGCCCCTCCTACGAGCAGTACTTC. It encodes CASSPMSGPSYEQYF.

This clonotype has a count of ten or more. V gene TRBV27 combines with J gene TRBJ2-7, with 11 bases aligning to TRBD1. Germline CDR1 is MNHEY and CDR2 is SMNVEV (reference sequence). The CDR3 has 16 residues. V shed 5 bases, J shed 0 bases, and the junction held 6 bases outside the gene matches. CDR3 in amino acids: CASSPADRGPSYEQYF. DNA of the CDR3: TGTGCCAGCAGTCCGGCGGACAGGGGGCCCTCCTACGAGCAGTACTTC.

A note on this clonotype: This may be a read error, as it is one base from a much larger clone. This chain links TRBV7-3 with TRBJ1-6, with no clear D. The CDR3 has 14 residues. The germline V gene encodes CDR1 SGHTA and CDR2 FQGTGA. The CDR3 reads CVSSSSSYNSPLHF. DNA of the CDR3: TGTGTCAGCAGCTCCAGCTCCTATAATTCACCCCTCCACTTT. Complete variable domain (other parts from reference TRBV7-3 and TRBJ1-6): GAGVSQTPSNKVTEKGKYVELRCDPISGHTALYWYRQSLGQGPEFLIYFQGTGAADDSGLPNDRFFAVRPEGSVSTLKIQRTERGDSAVYLCVSSSSSYNSPLHFGNGTRLTVT.

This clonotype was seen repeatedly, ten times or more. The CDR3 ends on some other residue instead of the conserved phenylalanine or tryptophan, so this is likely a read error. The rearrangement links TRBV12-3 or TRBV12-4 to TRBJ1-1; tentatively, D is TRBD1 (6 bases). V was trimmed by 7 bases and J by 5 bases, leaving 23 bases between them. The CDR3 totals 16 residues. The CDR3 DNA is TGTGCCAGCAAATCTCTCTTGGGGGGGCTAAGGACTGAAGCTTTCCTT. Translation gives CASKSLLGGLRTEAFL.

The CDR3 nucleotides are TGTGCCAGCAGCTTAGCCCCCCCGACGGCAGGGGGAAGTGGGGAGACCCAGTACTTC. This gives the protein CASSLAPPTAGGSGETQYF. The genes are TRBV11-2 and TRBJ2-3, with TRBD1 matching 7 bases. The J call is in doubt because the DNA end fits TRBJ2-5 better. The CDR3 sequence is 19 residues long. Germline CDR1 is SGHAT and CDR2 is FQNNGV.

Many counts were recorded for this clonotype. The CDR3 DNA sequence: TGTGCCAGCAGCCCGACCGGGACTAGCGGGAGAAAGGATACGCAGTATTTT. Amino acid sequence: CASSPTGTSGRKDTQYF. This chain links TRBV7-9 with TRBJ2-3; 14 bases agree with TRBD2. The CDR3 has 17 residues. CDR1 SEHNR and CDR2 FQNEAQ come from the germline V gene (reference sequence). V shed 5 bases, J shed 6 bases, and the junction held 10 bases outside the gene matches.

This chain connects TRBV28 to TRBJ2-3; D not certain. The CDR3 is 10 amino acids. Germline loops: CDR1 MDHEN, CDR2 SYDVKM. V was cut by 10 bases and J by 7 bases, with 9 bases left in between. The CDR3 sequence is CATGENTQYF. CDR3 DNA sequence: TGTGCCACCGGAGAGAATACGCAGTATTTT.

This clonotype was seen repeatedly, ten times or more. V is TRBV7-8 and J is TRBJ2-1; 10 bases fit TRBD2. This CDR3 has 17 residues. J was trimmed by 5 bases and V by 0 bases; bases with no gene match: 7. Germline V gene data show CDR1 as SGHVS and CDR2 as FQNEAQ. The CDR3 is CASSLASGRPRDNEQFF. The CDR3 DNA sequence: TGTGCCAGCAGCTTAGCTAGCGGGAGGCCTCGGGACAATGAGCAGTTCTTC.

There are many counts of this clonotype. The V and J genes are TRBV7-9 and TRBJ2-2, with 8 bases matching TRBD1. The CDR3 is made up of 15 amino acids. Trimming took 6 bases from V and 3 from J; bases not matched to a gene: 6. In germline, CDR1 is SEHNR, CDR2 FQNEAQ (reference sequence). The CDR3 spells CASRPGQGYTGELFF. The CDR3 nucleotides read TGTGCCAGCAGGCCTGGACAGGGATACACCGGGGAGCTGTTTTTT.

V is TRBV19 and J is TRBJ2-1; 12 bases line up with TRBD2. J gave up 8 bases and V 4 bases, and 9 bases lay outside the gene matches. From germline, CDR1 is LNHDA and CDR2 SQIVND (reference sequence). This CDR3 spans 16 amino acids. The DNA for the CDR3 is TGTGCCAGTAGTACAATACTAGCGGGAGGTATCGATGAGCAGTTCTTC. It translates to CASSTILAGGIDEQFF.

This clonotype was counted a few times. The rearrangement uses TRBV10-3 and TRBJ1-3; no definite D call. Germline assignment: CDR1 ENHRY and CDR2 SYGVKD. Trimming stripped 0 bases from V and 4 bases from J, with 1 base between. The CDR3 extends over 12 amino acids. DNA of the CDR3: TGTGCCATCAGTGAGTCCGGAAACACCATATATTTT. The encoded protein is CAISESGNTIYF.

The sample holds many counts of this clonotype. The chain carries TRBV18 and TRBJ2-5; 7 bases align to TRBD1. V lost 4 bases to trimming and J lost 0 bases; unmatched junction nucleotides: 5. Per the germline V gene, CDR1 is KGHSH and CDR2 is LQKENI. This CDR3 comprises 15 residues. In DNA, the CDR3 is TGTGCCAGCTCACATCCCGGGACAGACCAAGAGACCCAGTACTTC. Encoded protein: CASSHPGTDQETQYF.

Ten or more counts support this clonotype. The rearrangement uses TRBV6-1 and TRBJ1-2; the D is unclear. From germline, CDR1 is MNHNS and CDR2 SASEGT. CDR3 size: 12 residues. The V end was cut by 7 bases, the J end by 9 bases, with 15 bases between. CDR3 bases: TGTGCCAGCATGGCGGGCACGACAAGCTACACCTTC. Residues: CASMAGTTSYTF.

CDR3 in amino acids: CASSFHRGLLYEQYF. The CDR3 DNA reads TGTGCCAGCAGCTTTCACAGGGGTTTGCTCTACGAGCAGTACTTC. The rearrangement joins TRBV5-5 to TRBJ2-7, with 7 bases that match TRBD1. This CDR3 comprises 15 residues. Trimming at V came to 2 bases and at J to 3 bases, leaving 8 bases not matched to a gene. Germline V gives CDR1 SGHKS, CDR2 YYEKEE (reference sequence).

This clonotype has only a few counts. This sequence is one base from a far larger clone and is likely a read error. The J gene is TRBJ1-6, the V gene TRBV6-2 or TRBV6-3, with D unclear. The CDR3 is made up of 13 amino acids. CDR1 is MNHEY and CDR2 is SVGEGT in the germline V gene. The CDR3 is CAGSLGVNSPLHF. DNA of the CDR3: TGTGCCGGCAGCCTCGGGGTCAATTCACCCCTCCACTTT.